These 18 T cell receptor beta chains were all obtained from the same sample, sequenced in a study of CD4 T cells in relation to SARS-CoV-2 and coronaviruses. Before the COVID-19 pandemic, during about 2011-2019, CD4+ T cells were taken from unexposed donors. After approximately ten days of culture, CD4+ T cells were isolated. What these receptors recognize is not known. Sequencing used immunoSEQ multiplex PCR; TCRdb keeps in-frame clones, though not all of them. Here the sample spans 20,000 to 25,000 clones, under 80% being singletons. The sample taken for sequencing was CD4+ T cells from PBMCs, cultured in vitro. Source of these receptors: a human donor in good health.

The rearrangement links TRBV19 to TRBJ2-5, with D unclear. The CDR3 is 15 amino acids. V lost 0 bases to trimming and J lost 2 bases, with 10 bases between them. Germline V gene data show CDR1 as LNHDA and CDR2 as SQIVND (reference sequence). The CDR3 region is CASSIEHTRQETQYF. CDR3 nucleotide sequence: TGTGCCAGTAGTATAGAACACACCAGGCAAGAGACCCAGTACTTC.

J is TRBJ2-7 and V is TRBV21-1; TRBD1, the table's D call, lacks a check against the DNA. TRBV21-1 is noted as a pseudogene. This CDR3 is 14 amino acids long. CDR3 bases: TGTACTACTTGGGACAGGCAGAGCTCCTACGAGCAGTACTTC. Translation gives CTTWDRQSSYEQYF.

The chain combines TRBV9 with TRBJ1-6; D gene unclear. The CDR3 sequence is 16 residues long. Germline-derived CDR1 and CDR2 are SGDLS and YYNGEE. Trimming removed 2 bases at V and 9 bases at J, with 18 bases between. The CDR3 sequence: CASSVHSTASGSPLHF. CDR3 bases: TGTGCCAGCAGCGTCCATTCGACGGCTTCGGGTTCACCCCTCCACTTT.

This clone has just one count. This chain uses TRBV29-1 with TRBJ2-5, with TRBD2 matching over 8 bases. This CDR3 region has 13 residues. Germline CDR1 and CDR2: SQVTM and ANQGSEA. The trim removed 5 bases at V and 1 base at J, leaving 3 bases unmatched. The CDR3 sequence: CSVTTSAQETQYF. In DNA, the CDR3 is TGCAGCGTTACGACTAGCGCCCAAGAGACCCAGTACTTC.

V is TRBV3-1 (or the pseudogene TRBV3-2) and J is TRBJ2-4; tentative D call: TRBD2 (5 bases). V lost 4 bases and J lost 0, with 13 bases in between. Germline V gene lookup returns CDR1 LGHDT and CDR2 YNNKEL (reference sequence). This CDR3 spans 16 amino acids. DNA for the CDR3: TGTGCCAGCAGCCCCGAGCCTAGCAAAGCCAAAAACATTCAGTACTTC. It translates to CASSPEPSKAKNIQYF.

The chain combines TRBV2 with TRBJ1-4, with 7 bases aligning to TRBD1. The J segment lost 5 bases and the V segment lost 10 bases, leaving 10 bases of the junction unmatched. The germline V gene has CDR1 SNHLY and CDR2 FYNNEI. This CDR3 comprises 14 residues. CDR3 in DNA: TGTGCCACCGTAAAGGACAGGACAAATGAAAAACTGTTTTTT. As protein: CATVKDRTNEKLFF.

The V call is TRBV28, the J call TRBJ2-1; D is perhaps TRBD1 (6 bases). CDR1 and CDR2 (germline): MDHEN, SYDVKM. This CDR3 is built from 14 residues. Trimming took 4 bases from V and 6 from J, leaving 13 bases between them. The CDR3, as DNA: TGTGCCAGCAGTTGGGTTGGGGGCACCAATGAGCAGTTCTTC. Protein: CASSWVGGTNEQFF.

V usage is TRBV19 and J usage is TRBJ2-7; unclear D gene. The germline V and J ends were trimmed by 5 bases and 0 bases, with 14 bases remaining between them. Germline CDR1 LNHDA, CDR2 SQIVND (reference sequence). The CDR3 spans 15 residues. The CDR3 spells CASSVFLRTSYEQYF. CDR3 sequence (DNA): TGTGCCAGTAGTGTATTTCTTCGGACCTCCTACGAGCAGTACTTC. The variable domain in full, completed from reference TRBV19 and TRBJ2-7, reads DGGITQSPKYLFRKEGQNVTLSCEQNLNHDAMYWYRQDPGQGLRLIYYSQIVNDFQKGDIAEGYSVSREKKESFPLTVTSAQKNPTAFYLCASSVFLRTSYEQYFGPGTRLTVT.

The chain has TRBV6-5 and TRBJ1-1, with D hard to call. The CDR3 loop spans 11 amino acids. Germline V gives CDR1 MNHEY, CDR2 SVGAGI. Trimming cost V 6 bases and J 8 bases, with 10 bases left between them. DNA of the CDR3: TGTGCCAGCAGCCCCTCCACGGAAGCTTTCTTT. Translation gives CASSPSTEAFF.

The chain carries TRBV30 and TRBJ2-3, with 7 bases identical to TRBD1. V was pared by 0 bases and J by 2 bases, with 2 bases of the junction left unmatched. The CDR3 extends over 14 amino acids. Germline loops: CDR1 GTSNPN, CDR2 SVGIG (reference sequence). The CDR3 nucleotides are TGTGCCTGGAGTGTAGGGGGCCTCACAGATACGCAGTATTTT. The encoded protein is CAWSVGGLTDTQYF.

The chain couples TRBV5-1 to TRBJ2-7, with D perhaps TRBD1 (5 bases). With 4 bases removed from V and 0 bases from J, the gap between germline ends came to 14 bases. The CDR3 sequence is 15 residues long. CDR1 is SGHRS, CDR2 YFSETQ, per germline. The CDR3 protein is CASSRQPTVSYEQYF. CDR3 bases: TGCGCCAGCAGCCGACAACCGACAGTCTCCTACGAGCAGTACTTC.

The chain joins TRBV2 to TRBJ1-2; no firm D call. CDR1 and CDR2 (germline): SNHLY, FYNNEI. This CDR3 spans 17 amino acids. Trimming removed 4 bases at V and 7 bases at J, with 25 bases between. This CDR3 reads CASSGGGMEKGRRGYTF. The CDR3 bases are TGTGCCAGCAGTGGGGGTGGTATGGAAAAAGGGAGACGTGGCTACACCTTC.

This clone has only a few counts. The rearrangement uses TRBV19 and TRBJ1-2; the D is unclear. Germline values: CDR1 LNHDA, CDR2 SQIVND (reference sequence). V was clipped by 4 bases and J by 4 bases, with 7 bases between them. This CDR3 is 12 amino acids long. CDR3 sequence: CASSTASYGYTF. The CDR3 DNA reads as TGTGCCAGTAGTACCGCGAGCTATGGCTACACCTTC.

The genes are TRBV19 and TRBJ1-5; TRBD1 agrees at 7 bases. With 10 bases clipped from V and 0 bases from J, the junction kept 12 bases outside the gene matches. This CDR3 is built from 16 residues. In germline, CDR1 is LNHDA, CDR2 SQIVND (reference sequence). CDR3 sequence (DNA): TGTGCCACTGACAGGGTAGGACGATATAGCAATCAGCCCCAGCATTTT. Amino acid sequence: CATDRVGRYSNQPQHF.

This clone has only a few counts. V is TRBV13 and J is TRBJ2-2, with no clear D. CDR3 length: 15 amino acids. CDR1 and CDR2 from the germline V gene are PRHDT and FYEKMQ (reference sequence). With 5 bases removed from V and 3 bases from J, the gap between germline ends came to 13 bases. The CDR3 spells CASSRNPTYTGELFF. The DNA for the CDR3 is TGTGCCAGCAGCCGTAACCCCACTTACACCGGGGAGCTGTTTTTT.

A few counts support this clone. The genes are TRBV9 and TRBJ2-1; D may correspond to TRBD1 or TRBD2 (5 bases each). CDR3 length equals 12 residues. Trimming took off 2 bases at V and 7 bases at J, with 7 bases between the two ends. Germline CDR1 is SGDLS and CDR2 is YYNGEE. CDR3 region: CASSVWGNEQFF. CDR3 nucleotides: TGTGCCAGCAGCGTTTGGGGGAATGAGCAGTTCTTC.

The J gene is TRBJ1-5, the V gene TRBV28; 8 bases map to TRBD1. V trimming: 6 bases; J trimming: 5 bases; junction bases outside the gene matches: 12. The CDR3 extends over 16 amino acids. Per germline, CDR1 MDHEN and CDR2 SYDVKM. The DNA for the CDR3 is TGTGCCAGCAGCCCGGACAGGGACCTAGACTATCAGCCCCAGCATTTT. Protein sequence: CASSPDRDLDYQPQHF.

The chain links TRBV5-1 to TRBJ2-3; D is unresolved. The CDR3 spans 14 residues. The germline V and J ends were trimmed by 4 bases and 4 bases, with 13 bases remaining between them. The germline gives CDR1 SGHRS, CDR2 YFSETQ. The CDR3 nucleotides read TGCGCCAGCAGCCCACTTCTCAAACCAGATACGCAGTATTTT. Its translation: CASSPLLKPDTQYF.